Included here is one TCR beta chain sequence, with context. Antigen unknown. The data stem from a study of cytomegalovirus exposure and HLA in healthy donors. Study-level points and caveats: The investigators catalogued 164 TCR beta chains as cytomegalovirus-associated. Later analysis suggested links between common viral pathogens and several top significant clusters. When a later analysis was performed, an Asian-associated ancestry cluster reportedly had fewer N-insertions than the approximately 680-donor mean. A later analysis showed that HLA-associated TCR beta chains had undergone more clonal expansion than equally common others.

The CDR3 is 13 residues long. The ends were cut back, 5 bases at V and 8 bases at J, with 15 bases in the middle. Germline V gene sequence: CDR1 LNHDA, CDR2 SQIVND (reference sequence). The PCR was carried out with 60 Vbeta primers and 13 Jbeta primers. Only in-frame clones appear in the TCRdb table, and some are missing; sequencing was by immunoSEQ multiplex PCR. The sample contains under 250,000 clones, about 78% of which appear only once. Sequenced sample: PBMCs. The TCR originated in a woman in her 30s in good health and CMV-seronegative. The chain joins TRBV19 to TRBJ1-1; D call uncertain. The CDR3 DNA is TGTGCCAGTAGTCCCGGTGGTGGTGCGGAAGCTTTCTTT. Translated: CASSPGGGAEAFF.